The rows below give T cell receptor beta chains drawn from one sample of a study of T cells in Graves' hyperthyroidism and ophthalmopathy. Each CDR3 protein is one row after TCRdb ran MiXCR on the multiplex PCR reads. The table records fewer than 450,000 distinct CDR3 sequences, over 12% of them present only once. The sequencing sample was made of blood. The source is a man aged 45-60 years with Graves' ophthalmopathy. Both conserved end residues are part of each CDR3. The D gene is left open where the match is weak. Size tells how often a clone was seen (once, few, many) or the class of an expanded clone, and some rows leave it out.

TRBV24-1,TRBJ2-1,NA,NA,TGTGCCACCAGTGATGTGTGGGCGGGACCCTACAATGAGCAGTTCTTC,CATSDVWAGPYNEQFF
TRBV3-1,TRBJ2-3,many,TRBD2,TGTGCCAGCAGCCTTGGCGGGAGTGGAAATACGCAGTATTTT,CASSLGGSGNTQYF
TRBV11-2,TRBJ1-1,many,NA,TGTGCCAGCACCGGACAGACAAACACTGAAGCTTTCTTT,CASTGQTNTEAFF
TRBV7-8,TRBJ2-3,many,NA,TGTGCCAGCAGACCGAGCGCGAGCACAGATACGCAGTATTTT,CASRPSASTDTQYF
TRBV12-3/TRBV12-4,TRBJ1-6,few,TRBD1,TGTGCCAGCAGGACGGGACAGCATAATTCACCCCTCCACTTT,CASRTGQHNSPLHF
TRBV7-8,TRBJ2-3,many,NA,TGTGCCAGCAGCCCTTTGGTTTTGGCGGATACGCAGTATTTT,CASSPLVLADTQYF
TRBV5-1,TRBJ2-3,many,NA,TGCGCCAGCAGCTCCAACGGGGGACAATCGACAGATACGCAGTATTTT,CASSSNGGQSTDTQYF
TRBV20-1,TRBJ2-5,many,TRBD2,TGCAGTGCTCTTACCCCCCATACTACTAGCGGGAGGGCCGTAGAGACCCAGTACTTC,CSALTPHTTSGRAVETQYF
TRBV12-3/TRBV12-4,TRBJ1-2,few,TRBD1,TGTGCCAGCAGTTTATCGGGTCACAGGGGACGGCTAGACACCTTC,CASSLSGHRGRLDTF
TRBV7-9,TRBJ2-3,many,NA,TGTGCCAGCAGCTTAGATGGGACCCGCTCAGATACGCAGTATTTT,CASSLDGTRSDTQYF
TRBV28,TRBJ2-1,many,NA,TGTGCCAGCAGTTTACCGGGCACAGGTACGACTGAGCAGTTCTTC,CASSLPGTGTTEQFF
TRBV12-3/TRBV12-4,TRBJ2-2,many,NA,TGTGCCAGCAGTCCCCGACAGTCCCCCGGGGAGCTGTTTTTT,CASSPRQSPGELFF
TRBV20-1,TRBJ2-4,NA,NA,TGCAGTCCCAGCGGGCGGGTAGCCAAAAACATTCAGTACTTC,CSPSGRVAKNIQYF
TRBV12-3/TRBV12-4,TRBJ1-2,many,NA,TGTGCCAGCAGTTTTCAGGGTAGGCTGAGTGGCTACACCTTC,CASSFQGRLSGYTF
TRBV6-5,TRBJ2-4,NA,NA,TGTGCCAGCAGGTTACAGGTAGCCAAAAACATTCAGTACTTC,CASRLQVAKNIQYF
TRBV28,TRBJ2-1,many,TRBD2,TGTGCCAGCAGGAAAACTAGCGGGGGGTACAATGAGCAGTTCTTC,CASRKTSGGYNEQFF
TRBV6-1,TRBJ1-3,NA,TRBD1,TGTGCCAGCAGTGGTCTGGCCGGGACAGGGAAGCTTCGGTTTGGAAACACCATATATTTT,CASSGLAGTGKLRFGNTIYF
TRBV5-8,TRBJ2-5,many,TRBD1,TGTGCCAGCAGCTTGGGGACAGGGCGCCAAGAGACCCAGTACTTC,CASSLGTGRQETQYF
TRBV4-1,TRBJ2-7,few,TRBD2,TGCGCCAGCAGCCAGCCAACTAGCGGGAGGAACTACGAGCAGTACTTC,CASSQPTSGRNYEQYF
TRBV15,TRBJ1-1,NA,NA,TGTGCCACCAGCTCGGGGAGGAAGGACACTGGAGCTTTCTTT,CATSSGRKDTGAFF
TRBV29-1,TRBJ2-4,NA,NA,TGCAGCGGCCTGGGGGGGCTGGCCAAAAACATTCAGTACTTC,CSGLGGLAKNIQYF